This T cell receptor (beta chain) was documented in a study of cytomegalovirus exposure and HLA in healthy donors. This table comes from immunoSEQ multiplex PCR, and its TCRdb copy is limited to in-frame clones, with some not included. Of a few hundred thousand clones detected, approximately 80% appear once; the ten largest clones hold around an eighth. Trimming took 0 bases from V and 1 from J, leaving 10 bases between them. CDR1 is LGHNA, CDR2 YNFKEQ, per germline. The CDR3 has 15 amino acids. Study-level findings and limits: It was found in a later analysis that first-cohort TCR clusters tended to co-occur in the 130 or so validation repertoires. Testing in vitro showed a few CMV-associated chains specific for CMV antigens.

This clone appeared a few times. Its antigen remains unidentified. Sequenced sample: PBMCs. V and J are TRBV4-2 and TRBJ2-7; tentative D call: TRBD1 (5 bases). The sequence was collected from a woman between 25 and 40 years old in good health and CMV-seropositive. CDR3 in amino acids: CASSQDLGDSYEQYF. The CDR3 DNA reads as TGTGCCAGCAGCCAAGATCTAGGGGATTCCTACGAGCAGTACTTC.